This entry features one T cell receptor (beta chain) sequence. These data come from a study of cytomegalovirus exposure and HLA in healthy donors. Both 60 Vbeta primers and 13 Jbeta primers went into the PCR. Sequenced by immunoSEQ multiplex PCR; TCRdb stores in-frame clones only, minus some. The sample has 95,000 to 150,000 clones; 77% are singletons. V was pared by 3 bases and J by 2 bases, with 10 bases between. The CDR3 length is 14 residues. Germline-derived CDR1 and CDR2 are SGHVS and FQNEAQ. The chain couples TRBV7-8 to TRBJ1-1; maybe TRBD1 (6 bases). The receptor was derived from a human donor in good health. What was sequenced was PBMCs. CDR3 protein: CASSFGQSNTEAFF. The CDR3 nucleotides read TGTGCCAGCAGCTTTGGACAGTCAAACACTGAAGCTTTCTTT.